A selection of T cell receptor beta chains follows, all from one sample in a study of T cell repertoires in cytomegalovirus infection. TCRdb redid the calling of the reads with MiXCR, one entry per CDR3 protein. The data show approximately 260,000 distinct CDR3 sequences, about 20% seen once. The antigens these receptors bind are not known. The starting material was cultured PBMCs, obtained from culture after CMV antigen stimulation. All receptors come from a human donor in good health (CMV status not recorded). Some clones in this sample may be carry-over from other donors' samples. The CDR3 runs from the conserved cysteine through the conserved F or W. The D gene is left open where the match is weak. A row's size may be missing; if present it is once, few, many or a size class.

D: NA
V: TRBV5-5
size: NA
J: TRBJ1-5
CDR3: CASSFIHF
DNA: TGTGCCAGCAGCTTTATTCATTTT

D: TRBD1
V: TRBV7-3
size: once
J: TRBJ1-5
CDR3: CASSLVRQGGSVNQPQHF
DNA: TGTGCCAGCAGCTTAGTCCGACAGGGGGGGTCAGTCAATCAGCCCCAGCATTTT

D: NA
V: TRBV11-2
size: few
J: TRBJ1-2
CDR3: CASSLGWGHETNYGYTF
DNA: TGTGCCAGCAGCTTAGGGTGGGGGCATGAAACTAACTATGGCTACACCTTC

D: TRBD2
V: TRBV11-2
size: few
J: TRBJ2-5
CDR3: CASSLLAGVETQYF
DNA: TGTGCCAGCAGCTTATTAGCGGGAGTGGAGACCCAGTACTTC

D: TRBD1
V: TRBV7-2
size: few
J: TRBJ2-2
CDR3: CASSGAGGRTGELFF
DNA: TGTGCCAGCAGCGGGGCAGGGGGAAGGACCGGGGAGCTGTTTTTT

D: NA
V: TRBV7-2
size: NA
J: TRBJ2-7
CDR3: CASSSRGSSDNEQYF
DNA: TGTGCCAGCAGCTCGCGAGGGAGCTCAGATAACGAGCAGTACTTC

D: NA
V: TRBV7-6
size: NA
J: TRBJ2-3
CDR3: CASSLGFYRAGPSTDTQYF
DNA: TGTGCCAGCAGCTTAGGATTTTATCGGGCAGGTCCATCCACAGATACGCAGTATTTT

D: NA
V: TRBV5-8
size: few
J: TRBJ2-2
CDR3: CASSPGHLLANTGELFF
DNA: TGTGCCAGCAGCCCGGGACACCTCCTCGCGAACACCGGGGAGCTGTTTTTT

D: NA
V: TRBV20-1
size: NA
J: TRBJ1-1
CDR3: CSASGGTSTEAFF
DNA: TGCAGTGCTAGTGGGGGGACAAGCACTGAAGCTTTCTTT

D: TRBD2
V: TRBV29-1
size: few
J: TRBJ2-4
CDR3: CSVLTSGSYIQYF
DNA: TGCAGCGTGCTGACTAGCGGGAGTTACATTCAGTACTTC

D: NA
V: TRBV2
size: few
J: TRBJ2-1
CDR3: CASKQAINEQFF
DNA: TGTGCCAGCAAGCAGGCCATCAATGAGCAGTTCTTC

D: NA
V: TRBV9
size: many
J: TRBJ1-6
CDR3: CASSVEGEPNSPLHF
DNA: TGTGCCAGCAGCGTCGAAGGGGAACCAAATTCACCCCTCCACTTT

D: TRBD2
V: TRBV7-2
size: few
J: TRBJ2-2
CDR3: CASSLPGLAGSGELFF
DNA: TGTGCCAGCAGCCTTCCGGGACTAGCGGGATCCGGGGAGCTGTTTTTT

D: NA
V: TRBV18
size: NA
J: TRBJ1-5
CDR3: CASSPARTTNQPQHF
DNA: TGTGCCAGCTCACCAGCTAGGACAACTAATCAGCCCCAGCATTTT

D: TRBD2
V: TRBV11-2
size: many
J: TRBJ2-1
CDR3: CASSFLSGGPLNEQFF
DNA: TGTGCCAGCAGCTTCCTGTCGGGAGGGCCTCTCAATGAGCAGTTCTTC

D: NA
V: TRBV7-2
size: many
J: TRBJ2-2
CDR3: CASSLVQGGELFF
DNA: TGTGCCAGCAGCTTAGTGCAGGGCGGGGAGCTGTTTTTT

D: NA
V: TRBV12-5
size: NA
J: TRBJ1-2
CDR3: CASGLEGVYGYTF
DNA: TGTGCTAGTGGTTTGGAAGGGGTCTATGGCTACACCTTC

D: TRBD1
V: TRBV5-4
size: NA
J: TRBJ2-3
CDR3: CASRLTGTESDTQYF
DNA: TGTGCCAGCAGGCTGACCGGGACAGAATCAGATACGCAGTATTTT

D: TRBD2
V: TRBV7-2
size: few
J: TRBJ2-3
CDR3: CASSLGLAGVVTTDTQYF
DNA: TGTGCCAGCAGCCTCGGACTAGCGGGAGTGGTGACCACAGATACGCAGTATTTT

D: NA
V: TRBV6-6
size: few
J: TRBJ2-1
CDR3: CASRTSNHEQFF
DNA: TGTGCCAGCAGAACTAGCAACCATGAGCAGTTCTTC

D: NA
V: TRBV6-2/TRBV6-3
size: once
J: TRBJ1-1
CDR3: CASRNPTGTEAFF
DNA: TGTGCCAGCAGAAATCCGACTGGCACTGAAGCTTTCTTT

D: NA
V: TRBV6-5
size: few
J: TRBJ2-6
CDR3: CASSYEFRISGANVLTF
DNA: TGTGCCAGCAGTTACGAGTTCCGGATCTCTGGGGCCAACGTCCTGACTTTC

D: NA
V: TRBV29-1
size: few
J: TRBJ1-1
CDR3: CSVEKGTAEAFF
DNA: TGCAGCGTTGAAAAGGGGACCGCTGAAGCTTTCTTT

D: NA
V: TRBV28
size: NA
J: TRBJ1-2
CDR3: CASLKPGHHGGGYTF
DNA: TGTGCCAGCCTGAAACCGGGACACCACGGTGGTGGCTACACCTTC

D: NA
V: TRBV11-2
size: few
J: TRBJ2-3
CDR3: CASSQHRDFSTDTQYF
DNA: TGTGCCAGCAGCCAGCACCGGGACTTCAGCACAGATACGCAGTATTTT

D: NA
V: TRBV7-2
size: many
J: TRBJ1-1
CDR3: CASSLANRGVTEAFF
DNA: TGTGCCAGCAGCTTAGCGAATCGGGGGGTAACTGAAGCTTTCTTT

D: TRBD2
V: TRBV6-4
size: NA
J: TRBJ2-1
CDR3: CASSVGLAGVGEQFF
DNA: TGTGCCAGCAGTGTCGGACTAGCGGGAGTTGGTGAGCAGTTCTTC